The T cell receptor (beta chain) under discussion was sequenced for a study of shared clonotypes between healthy human individuals. Across the whole study: CD4 naive cells filled three plates per donor, CD4 memory three, CD8 naive two and CD8 memory one. Findings of the study overall: What rarefaction showed was incomplete sorted-subset sequencing despite large depth.

The germline V gene has CDR1 SEHNR and CDR2 FQNEAQ (reference sequence). V lost 2 bases to trimming and J lost 8 bases; unmatched junction nucleotides: 9. The CDR3 consists of 15 residues. About this clone itself: Antigen: not known.

The authors split each subset's genomic DNA evenly across several immunoSEQ plates. Sorted subsets were amplified in replicate PCRs using around 0.2 ug DNA, 25,000 to 30,000 T cell genomes. Sequencing used immunoSEQ multiplex PCR; TCRdb keeps in-frame clones, though not all of them. The table has 1.4 million to 1.5 million clones, approximately 96% seen once; the top ten hold approximately 1.2%. The sample consisted of naive CD4+ T cells sorted from blood. Subset of the sample: CD45RA+ positively selected. V usage is TRBV7-9 and J usage is TRBJ2-1; 7 bases fit TRBD1. The sequence derives from a man aged 25-45 years in good health. CDR3 DNA: TGTGCCAGCAGCTTACGTCCAGACAGGGTCTATGAGCAGTTCTTC. Residues: CASSLRPDRVYEQFF.